The present T cell receptor beta chain was sequenced within a study of naive and memory T cell subsets. Study results and limitations: A few larger clonotypes appeared in naive repertoires, especially CD8, possibly memory cells re-expressing CD45RA. RNA-based TCR counts may shift with T cell activation and differentiation.

Two oligonucleotides, mixed equimolar, formed the beta constant-region primer covering TRBC1 and TRBC2. Ligated cDNA was amplified by four rounds of PCR with nested alpha and beta constant-region primers and SP2. TCRdb re-analysed the UMI-ligation and nested PCR reads in MiXCR, keeping a single row per CDR3 protein. The table includes under 150,000 distinct CDR3 sequences, about a sixth detected once. On this clonotype: Its antigen is not identified.

The CDR3 sequence is 15 residues long. In germline, CDR1 is MGHRA, CDR2 YSYEKL. Trimming took off 6 bases at V and 0 bases at J, with 11 bases between the two ends. This TCR derives from a human donor in good health. The sample was naive CD4+ T cells from blood. This chain connects TRBV4-1 to TRBJ2-2, with D unclear. The CDR3 region is CASSHLGTNTGELFF. DNA for the CDR3: TGCGCCAGCAGTCATCTAGGGACGAACACCGGGGAGCTGTTTTTT.